One sample yielded the 20 T cell receptor beta chains listed below, sequenced in a study of T cell responses to AZD1222 COVID-19 vaccine. The assay was immunoSEQ multiplex PCR, and TCRdb's table has in-frame clones only and misses some. The profile shows about 160,000 clones, roughly 90% of them singletons. The input for sequencing was peripheral blood, taken on day 0 of AZD1222 vaccination. These receptors all stem from an adult in good health.

This rearrangement joins TRBV7-9 to TRBJ2-6, with D unresolved. The CDR3 is 16 residues long. With 5 bases removed from V and 0 bases from J, the gap between germline ends came to 11 bases. Germline CDR1 reads SEHNR; CDR2 reads FQNEAQ (reference sequence). The CDR3 sequence: CASSQSPDSGANVLTF. CDR3 nucleotides: TGTGCCAGCAGCCAGTCTCCGGACTCTGGGGCCAACGTCCTGACTTTC. The variable domain in full, completed from reference TRBV7-9 and TRBJ2-6, reads DTGVSQNPRHKITKRGQNVTFRCDPISEHNRLYWYRQTLGQGPEFLTYFQNEAQLEKSRLLSDRFSAERPKGSFSTLEIQRTEQGDSAMYLCASSQSPDSGANVLTFGAGSRLTVL.

The chain links TRBV5-4 to TRBJ2-5; 7 nucleotides line up with TRBD1. V gave up 5 bases and J gave up 5 bases; unmatched junction bases: 3. This CDR3 is 12 amino acids long. Germline-derived CDR1 and CDR2 are SGHNT and YYREEE (reference sequence). The CDR3 DNA is TGTGCCAGCAGACAGGGGCAGGAGACCCAGTACTTC. Translation gives CASRQGQETQYF.

The chain couples TRBV6-4 to TRBJ1-2; D possibly corresponds to TRBD1 (6 bases). There are 15 residues in the CDR3. The V and J ends lost 6 bases and 14 bases respectively, with 28 bases between them. Per the germline V gene, CDR1 is MRHNA and CDR2 is SNTAGT. CDR3 loop: CASRIPGGHSLCWTF. CDR3 nucleotide sequence: TGTGCCAGCAGAATCCCTGGGGGGCATTCTCTATGTTGGACCTTC.

This clone was counted a single time. The V and J genes are TRBV24-1 and TRBJ2-1; D call uncertain. V was shortened by 7 bases and J by 0 bases, with 6 bases between the two germline ends. Looked up from germline, CDR1 is KGHDR and CDR2 is SFDVKD. This CDR3 is 13 amino acids long. This chain's CDR3 is CATRLGSYNEQFF. The DNA of the CDR3 is TGTGCCACCAGGCTCGGCTCCTACAATGAGCAGTTCTTC.

This chain joins TRBV2 and TRBJ2-1, with no clear D. Germline CDR1 reads SNHLY; CDR2 reads FYNNEI. CDR3 length: 14 amino acids. Trimming stripped 4 bases from V and 6 bases from J, with 13 bases between. The chain's CDR3 is CASSGVWASNEQFF. CDR3 DNA: TGTGCCAGCAGTGGGGTCTGGGCATCCAATGAGCAGTTCTTC.

V is TRBV19 and J is TRBJ2-1; D is perhaps TRBD1 (7 bases). The germline V gene encodes CDR1 LNHDA and CDR2 SQIVND (reference sequence). Trimming took off 7 bases at V and 4 bases at J, with 23 bases between the two ends. The CDR3 has 17 amino acids. Here the CDR3 reads CASTSRTGGPFYNEQFF. DNA for the CDR3: TGTGCCAGTACTTCCCGGACAGGAGGGCCTTTTTACAATGAGCAGTTCTTC.

The chain has TRBV30 and TRBJ1-1; D uncertain. CDR1 is GTSNPN and CDR2 is SVGIG in the germline V gene (reference sequence). The V gene lost 3 bases and the J gene lost 1 base, with 9 bases spanning the gap. The CDR3 spans 13 residues. The CDR3, as DNA: TGTGCCTGGAGCCGTCAGACGAACACTGAAGCTTTCTTT. It specifies CAWSRQTNTEAFF.

This clone was counted once. The V call is TRBV7-2, the J call TRBJ2-1; TRBD2 aligns across 13 bases. Germline V lookup: CDR1 SGHTA, CDR2 FQGNSA. CDR3 length equals 16 residues. The junction had 14 bases not matched to a gene; V was cut back by 5 bases and J by 13 bases. The DNA of the CDR3 is TGTGCCAGCAGCCCAGCGGGTACTAGCGGGGGGGCTGAACAGTTCTTC. This encodes CASSPAGTSGGAEQFF.

The rearrangement links TRBV2 to TRBJ2-3; perhaps TRBD2 as D (6 bases). The CDR3 extends over 13 amino acids. V lost 8 bases and J 0 bases, leaving 9 bases between the germline ends. Germline lookup yields CDR1 SNHLY and CDR2 FYNNEI. The CDR3 DNA reads TGTGCCAGCTTAGGGACTAGCACAGATACGCAGTATTTT. Translated, it gives CASLGTSTDTQYF.

The table lists this clone with a few counts. The chain is built from TRBV6-5 and TRBJ1-4, with D possibly being TRBD1 (6 bases). V was pared by 6 bases and J by 6 bases, with 14 bases between. CDR1 and CDR2 from the germline V gene are MNHEY and SVGAGI. This CDR3 comprises 14 residues. The CDR3 region is CASRGDKGDEKLFF. The CDR3 region has the DNA TGTGCCAGCAGGGGGGACAAGGGGGATGAAAAACTGTTTTTT.

This clone was recorded only once. The chain combines TRBV9 with TRBJ1-1; D may be TRBD1 (5 bases). The V end lost 0 bases, the J end lost 5 bases, and 11 bases lay between the germline ends. There are 14 residues in the CDR3. Germline V gives CDR1 SGDLS, CDR2 YYNGEE. CDR3 sequence (DNA): TGTGCCAGCAGCGTAGGGGGGGTGAGGACTGAAGCTTTCTTT. Translation gives CASSVGGVRTEAFF.

The rearrangement uses TRBV19 and TRBJ2-2; 11 nucleotides align to TRBD1. Per the germline V gene, CDR1 is LNHDA and CDR2 is SQIVND (reference sequence). This CDR3 spans 17 amino acids. V lost 5 bases, J lost 0 bases, and 5 bases stayed unmatched. CDR3 nucleotides: TGTGCCAGTAGTCCCGGGACAGGGGGAGCGAACACCGGGGAGCTGTTTTTT. Residues: CASSPGTGGANTGELFF.

The V and J genes are TRBV4-2 and TRBJ2-3; D is perhaps TRBD1 or TRBD2 (5 bases each). The V gene's germline CDR1 is LGHNA and CDR2 YNFKEQ. V was pared by 0 bases and J by 0 bases, with 10 bases between. The CDR3 runs to 16 residues. The DNA for the CDR3 is TGTGCCAGCAGCCAAGAGGGGGACCCAAGCACAGATACGCAGTATTTT. Protein: CASSQEGDPSTDTQYF.

This clone appeared a single time. The CDR3 DNA sequence: TGTGCCAGCAGTCTTGAGCGGGGGGCTATGAAAGAGACCCAGTACTTC. Protein sequence: CASSLERGAMKETQYF. The genes are TRBV6-6 and TRBJ2-5, with 9 bases identical to TRBD2. This CDR3 has 16 amino acids. Unmatched junction bases numbered 10, after V lost 5 bases and J lost 3 bases. Germline V gene lookup returns CDR1 MNHNY and CDR2 SVGAGI (reference sequence).

This chain connects TRBV14 to TRBJ1-6; D is ambiguous. The CDR3 covers 14 residues. CDR1 is SGHDN, CDR2 FVKESK, per germline. Between the trimmed V and J ends, which lost 3 bases and 6 bases, there was a span of 9 bases. As DNA, the CDR3 is TGTGCCAGCAGCCAGCATACACTTAATTCACCCCTCCACTTT. Its protein product is CASSQHTLNSPLHF.

This chain joins TRBV28 and TRBJ2-1; 10 bases map to TRBD1. With V trimmed by 2 bases and J by 1 base, 8 bases remained unmatched. Germline assignment: CDR1 MDHEN and CDR2 SYDVKM. This CDR3 is built from 18 residues. CDR3 bases: TGTGCCAGCAGTTTAGGACAGGGGGGAAGAAAGTCCTACAATGAGCAGTTCTTC. Protein product: CASSLGQGGRKSYNEQFF. The full variable domain, completed using reference TRBV28 and TRBJ2-1, is DVKVTQSSRYLVKRTGEKVFLECVQDMDHENMFWYRQDPGLGLRLIYFSYDVKMKEKGDIPEGYSVSREKKERFSLILESASTNQTSMYLCASSLGQGGRKSYNEQFFGPGTRLTVL.

The chain is built from TRBV5-6 and TRBJ1-5; D possibly corresponds to TRBD1 (5 bases). This CDR3 contains 12 residues. Germline V gene lookup returns CDR1 SGHDT and CDR2 YYEEEE. With 4 bases removed from V and 5 bases from J, the gap between germline ends came to 7 bases. In nucleotides, the CDR3 is TGTGCCAGCAGCAGGGGAGATCAGCCCCAGCATTTT. It is translated as CASSRGDQPQHF. Filled out from reference TRBV5-6 and TRBJ1-5, the complete variable domain reads DAGVTQSPTHLIKTRGQQVTLRCSPKSGHDTVSWYQQALGQGPQFIFQYYEEEERQRGNFPDRFSGHQFPNYSSELNVNALLLGDSALYLCASSRGDQPQHFGDGTRLSIL.

The J gene is TRBJ1-1, the V gene TRBV6-2 or TRBV6-3, with D possibly TRBD1 on 5 matching bases. CDR3 length equals 16 residues. Germline V gene sequence: CDR1 MNHEY, CDR2 SVGEGT. V lost 0 bases to trimming and J lost 0 bases, with 11 bases between them. CDR3 sequence reads: CASSYSEGRMNTEAFF. The CDR3 coding sequence is TGTGCCAGCAGTTACTCGGAGGGGCGCATGAACACTGAAGCTTTCTTT.

V gene TRBV7-8 combines with J gene TRBJ2-6; D is uncertain. Trimming took off 0 bases at V and 2 bases at J, with 5 bases between the two ends. The germline gives CDR1 SGHVS, CDR2 FQNEAQ. This CDR3 is 15 amino acids long. CDR3 amino acids: CASSLASAGANVLTF. Here the CDR3 DNA reads TGTGCCAGCAGCTTAGCTTCCGCTGGGGCCAACGTCCTGACTTTC.

A remark on this clone: The same CDR3 can be traced to other DNA sequences in this sample. The CDR3: CASSLGQGYGYTF. CDR3 coding DNA: TGTGCCAGCAGTTTAGGGCAGGGGTATGGCTACACCTTC. This chain links TRBV12-3 or TRBV12-4 with TRBJ1-2; TRBD1 is a possible D gene (6 bases). There are 13 residues in the CDR3. V was trimmed by 1 base and J by 5 bases, leaving 8 bases between them.